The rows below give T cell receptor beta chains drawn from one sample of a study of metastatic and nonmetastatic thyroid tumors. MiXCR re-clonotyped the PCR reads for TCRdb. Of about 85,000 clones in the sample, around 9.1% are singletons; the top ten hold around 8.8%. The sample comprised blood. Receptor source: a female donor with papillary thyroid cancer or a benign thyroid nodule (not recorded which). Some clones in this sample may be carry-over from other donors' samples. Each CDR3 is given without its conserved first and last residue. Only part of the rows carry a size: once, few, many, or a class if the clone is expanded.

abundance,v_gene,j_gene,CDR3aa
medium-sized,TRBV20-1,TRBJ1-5,SARAGGASNQPQH
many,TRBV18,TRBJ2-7,ASSPLDNAYEQY
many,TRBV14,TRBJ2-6,ASSQVAGANVLT
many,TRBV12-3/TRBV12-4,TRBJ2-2,ASSLVLRAGESGELF
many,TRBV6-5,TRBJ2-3,ASSYRPDTQY
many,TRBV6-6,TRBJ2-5,ASSYSTGQETQY
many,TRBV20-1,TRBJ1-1,SASGDTEAF
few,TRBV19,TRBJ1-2,ASTPTSNYGYT
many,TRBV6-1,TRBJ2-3,ASSEGTGGADTQY
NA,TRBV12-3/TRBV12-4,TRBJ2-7,ASSYTGESYEQY
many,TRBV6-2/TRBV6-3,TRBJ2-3,ASNLPTSGGATDTQY
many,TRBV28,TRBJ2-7,ASSLWTVAYEQY
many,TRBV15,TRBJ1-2,ATSRDQINYGYT
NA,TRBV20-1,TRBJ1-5,SAIQEGGSNQPQH
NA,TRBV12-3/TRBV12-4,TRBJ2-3,ATRDTDTQY
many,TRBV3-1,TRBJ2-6,ASREGGANVLT
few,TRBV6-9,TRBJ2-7,ASSGTSGGTYEQY